Here is one T cell receptor beta chain with its context. Trimming cost V 8 bases and J 0 bases, with 13 bases left between them. The CDR3 covers 14 residues. The germline V gene encodes CDR1 SQVTM and CDR2 ANQGSEA. The run depth of the assay was deep. Every immunoSEQ plate was one replicate of a subset's evenly spread DNA. Unsorted PBMC DNA was run through sequencing on ten immunoSEQ deep assay plates. The method was immunoSEQ multiplex PCR; TCRdb's version includes in-frame clones alone and lacks a portion of them. The table lists more than 400,000 clones, over 70% of them singletons. This entry belongs to a study of shared clonotypes between healthy human individuals. With unsorted samples, genomic DNA was obtained from tens of millions of PBMCs.

The V and J genes are TRBV29-1 and TRBJ2-2, with unresolved D. Sequenced sample: PBMCs. The sequence came from a woman in her thirties or forties in good health. Some clones in this sample may be carry-over from other donors' samples. CDR3 DNA sequence: TGCAGCACCCAACATGGGACGAACACCGGGGAGCTGTTTTTT. Amino acids: CSTQHGTNTGELFF.